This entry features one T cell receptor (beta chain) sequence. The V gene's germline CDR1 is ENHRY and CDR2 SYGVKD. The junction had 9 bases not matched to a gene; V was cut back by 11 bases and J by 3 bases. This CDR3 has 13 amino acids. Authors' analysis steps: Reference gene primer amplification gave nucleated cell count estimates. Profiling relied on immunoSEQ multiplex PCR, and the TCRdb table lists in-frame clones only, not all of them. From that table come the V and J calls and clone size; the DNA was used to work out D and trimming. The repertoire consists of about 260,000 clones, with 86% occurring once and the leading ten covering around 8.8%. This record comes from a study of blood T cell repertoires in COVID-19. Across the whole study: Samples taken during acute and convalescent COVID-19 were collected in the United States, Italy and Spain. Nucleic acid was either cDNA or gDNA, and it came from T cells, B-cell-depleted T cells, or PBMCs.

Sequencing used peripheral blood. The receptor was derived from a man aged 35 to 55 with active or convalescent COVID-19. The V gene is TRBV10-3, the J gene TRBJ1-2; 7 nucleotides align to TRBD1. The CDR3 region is CAHRQGQYYGYTF. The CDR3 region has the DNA TGTGCCCACCGGCAGGGACAGTACTATGGCTACACCTTC.